Detailed here is one T cell receptor beta chain. V gave up 4 bases and J gave up 6 bases, with 11 bases separating them. The CDR3 sequence is 13 residues long. Germline CDR1 and CDR2: SGHNT and YYREEE (reference sequence). Sequencing used immunoSEQ multiplex PCR; TCRdb keeps in-frame clones, though not all of them. The sample lists 250,000 to 300,000 clones; about 87% were seen once. This record comes from a study of blood T cell repertoires in COVID-19. Study summary: Researchers got acute and convalescent COVID-19 samples from the United States, Italy and Spain.

It was during active infection that Seattle patients were enrolled and then longitudinally followed. The sample was peripheral blood. This receptor was taken from a woman between 55 and 75 years old with COVID-19, enrolled during active disease. The chain joins TRBV5-4 to TRBJ2-1, with a tentative D call TRBD2 (7 bases). The CDR3 sequence: CASSLGGPNEQFF. In DNA, the CDR3 is TGTGCCAGCAGCCTGGGGGGGCCCAATGAGCAGTTCTTC.